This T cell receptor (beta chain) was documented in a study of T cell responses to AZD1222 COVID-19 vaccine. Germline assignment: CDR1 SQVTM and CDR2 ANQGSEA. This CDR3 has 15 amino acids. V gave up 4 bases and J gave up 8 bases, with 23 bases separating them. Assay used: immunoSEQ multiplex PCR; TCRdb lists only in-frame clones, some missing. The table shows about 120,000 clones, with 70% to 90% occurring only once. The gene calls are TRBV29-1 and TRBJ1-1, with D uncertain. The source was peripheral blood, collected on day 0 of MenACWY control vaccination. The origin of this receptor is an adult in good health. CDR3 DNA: TGCAGCGTTGTTACCGACGCGGGTGAGTTTAAGGAAGCTTTCTTT. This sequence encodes CSVVTDAGEFKEAFF. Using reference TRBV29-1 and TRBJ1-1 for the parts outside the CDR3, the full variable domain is SAVISQKPSRDICQRGTSLTIQCQVDSQVTMMFWYRQQPGQSLTLIATANQGSEATYESGFVIDKFPISRPNLTFSTLTVSNMSPEDSSIYLCSVVTDAGEFKEAFFGQGTRLTVV.